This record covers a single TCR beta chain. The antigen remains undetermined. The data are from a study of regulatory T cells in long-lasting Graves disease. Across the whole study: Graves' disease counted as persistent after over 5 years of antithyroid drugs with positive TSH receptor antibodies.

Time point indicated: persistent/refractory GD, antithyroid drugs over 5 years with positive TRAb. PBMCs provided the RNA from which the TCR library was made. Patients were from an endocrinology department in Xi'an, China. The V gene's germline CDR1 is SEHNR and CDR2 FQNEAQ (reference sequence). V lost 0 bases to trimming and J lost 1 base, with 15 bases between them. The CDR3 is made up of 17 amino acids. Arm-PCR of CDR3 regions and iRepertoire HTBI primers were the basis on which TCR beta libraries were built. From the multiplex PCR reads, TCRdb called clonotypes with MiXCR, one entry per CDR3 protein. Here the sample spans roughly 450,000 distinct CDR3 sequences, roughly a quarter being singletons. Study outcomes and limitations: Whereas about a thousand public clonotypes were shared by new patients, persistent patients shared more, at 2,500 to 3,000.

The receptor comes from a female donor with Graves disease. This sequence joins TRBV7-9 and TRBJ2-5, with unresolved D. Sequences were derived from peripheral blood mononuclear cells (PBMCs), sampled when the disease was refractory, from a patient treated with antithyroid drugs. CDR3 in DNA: TGTGCCAGCAGCTTAGCCCCCCTGCGAGTGGGCCAAGAGACCCAGTACTTC. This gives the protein CASSLAPLRVGQETQYF. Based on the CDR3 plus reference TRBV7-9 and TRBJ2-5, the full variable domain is DTGVSQNPRHKITKRGQNVTFRCDPISEHNRLYWYRQTLGQGPEFLTYFQNEAQLEKSRLLSDRFSAERPKGSFSTLEIQRTEQGDSAMYLCASSLAPLRVGQETQYFGPGTRLLVL.